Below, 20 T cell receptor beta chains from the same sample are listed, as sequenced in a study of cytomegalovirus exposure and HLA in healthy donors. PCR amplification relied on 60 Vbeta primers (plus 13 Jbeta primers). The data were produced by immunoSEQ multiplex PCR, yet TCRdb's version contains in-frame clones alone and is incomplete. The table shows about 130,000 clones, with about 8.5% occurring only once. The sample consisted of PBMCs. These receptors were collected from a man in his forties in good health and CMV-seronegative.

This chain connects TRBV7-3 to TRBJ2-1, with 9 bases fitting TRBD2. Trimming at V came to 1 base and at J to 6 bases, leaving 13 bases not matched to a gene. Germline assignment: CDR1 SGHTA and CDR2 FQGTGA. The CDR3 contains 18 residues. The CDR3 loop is CASSLKGGGGADLNEQFF. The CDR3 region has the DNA TGTGCCAGCAGCTTAAAGGGAGGCGGGGGGGCCGACCTCAATGAGCAGTTCTTC.

The CDR3 sequence is CAWSAAGGGYGYTF. The CDR3 bases are TGTGCCTGGAGTGCGGCAGGGGGAGGCTATGGCTACACCTTC. The chain carries TRBV30 and TRBJ1-2, with TRBD1 matching over 7 bases. From germline, CDR1 is GTSNPN and CDR2 SVGIG (reference sequence). This CDR3 has 14 residues. J lost 4 bases, V lost 1 base, and 6 bases had no gene match.

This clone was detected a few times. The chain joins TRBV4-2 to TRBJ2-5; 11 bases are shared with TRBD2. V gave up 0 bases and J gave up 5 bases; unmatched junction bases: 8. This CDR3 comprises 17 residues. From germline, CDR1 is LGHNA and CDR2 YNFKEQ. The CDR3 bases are TGTGCCAGCAGCCAAGATTGGGTAGCGGGGGGGCTGGAGACCCAGTACTTC. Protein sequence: CASSQDWVAGGLETQYF.

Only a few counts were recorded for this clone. CDR3 sequence: CASSQTGTSYEQYF. The CDR3 DNA follows: TGTGCCAGCAGTCAGACCGGGACTAGCTACGAGCAGTACTTC. The chain employs TRBV6-1 and TRBJ2-7, with TRBD2 matching 8 bases. V lost 5 bases to trimming and J lost 3 bases; unmatched junction nucleotides: 6. Germline CDR1 and CDR2: MNHNS and SASEGT. The CDR3 runs 14 residues.

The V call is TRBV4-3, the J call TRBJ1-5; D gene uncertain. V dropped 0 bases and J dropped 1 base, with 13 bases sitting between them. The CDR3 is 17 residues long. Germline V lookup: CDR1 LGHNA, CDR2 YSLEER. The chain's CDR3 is CASSQDSAAGSNQPQHF. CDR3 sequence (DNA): TGCGCCAGCAGCCAAGATTCGGCAGCCGGGAGCAATCAGCCCCAGCATTTT.

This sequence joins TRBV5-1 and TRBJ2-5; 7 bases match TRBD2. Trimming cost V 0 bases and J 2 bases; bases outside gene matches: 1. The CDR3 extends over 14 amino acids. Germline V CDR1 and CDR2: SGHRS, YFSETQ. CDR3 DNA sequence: TGCGCCAGCAGCTTGGGGGGGGGTCAAGAGACCCAGTACTTC. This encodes CASSLGGGQETQYF.

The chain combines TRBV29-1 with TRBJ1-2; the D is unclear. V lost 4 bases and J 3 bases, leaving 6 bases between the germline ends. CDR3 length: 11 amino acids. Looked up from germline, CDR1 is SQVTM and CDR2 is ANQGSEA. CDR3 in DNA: TGCAGCGTTGGTCCGGACTATGGCTACACCTTC. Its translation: CSVGPDYGYTF.

As DNA, the CDR3 is TGTGCCAGCAGACGACTGGATGAAGCTTTCTTT. Translating gives CASRRLDEAFF. The rearrangement uses TRBV6-5 and TRBJ1-1; no clear D gene. V lost 6 bases, J lost 7 bases, and 9 bases lay in between. The germline V gene has CDR1 MNHEY and CDR2 SVGAGI. CDR3 size: 11 residues.

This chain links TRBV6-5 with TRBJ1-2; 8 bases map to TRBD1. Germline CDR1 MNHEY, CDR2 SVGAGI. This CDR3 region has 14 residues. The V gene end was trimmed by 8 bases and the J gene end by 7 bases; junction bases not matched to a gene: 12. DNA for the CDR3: TGTGCCAGCCGGATGACAGGGGTGTTCGGTGGCTACACCTTC. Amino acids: CASRMTGVFGGYTF.

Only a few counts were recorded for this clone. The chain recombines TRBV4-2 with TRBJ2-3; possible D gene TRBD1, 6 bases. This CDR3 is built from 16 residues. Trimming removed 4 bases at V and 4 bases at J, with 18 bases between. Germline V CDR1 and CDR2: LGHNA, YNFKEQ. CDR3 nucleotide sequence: TGTGCCAGCAGCCCCGCGGTGGGGGCGAGGCCAGATACGCAGTATTTT. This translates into CASSPAVGARPDTQYF.

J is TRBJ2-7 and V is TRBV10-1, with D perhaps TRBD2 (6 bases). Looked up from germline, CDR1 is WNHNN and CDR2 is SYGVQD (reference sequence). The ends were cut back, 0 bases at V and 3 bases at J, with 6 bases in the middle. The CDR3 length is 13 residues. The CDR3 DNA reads TGCGCCAGCAGTGAGTCGGGGGGCTACGAGCAGTACTTC. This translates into CASSESGGYEQYF.

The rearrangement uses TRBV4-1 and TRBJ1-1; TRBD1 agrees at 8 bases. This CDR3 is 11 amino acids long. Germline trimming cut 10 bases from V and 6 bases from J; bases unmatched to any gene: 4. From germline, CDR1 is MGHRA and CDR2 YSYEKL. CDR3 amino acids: CATRTGPEAFF. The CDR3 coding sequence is TGCGCCACCAGGACAGGGCCTGAAGCTTTCTTT.

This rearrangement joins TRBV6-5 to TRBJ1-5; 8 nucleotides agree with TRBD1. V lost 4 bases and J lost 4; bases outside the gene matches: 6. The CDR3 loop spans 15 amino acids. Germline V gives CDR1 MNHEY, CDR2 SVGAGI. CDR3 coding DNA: TGTGCCAGCAGTTGCCCGGACAGGGATAATCAGCCCCAGCATTTT. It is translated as CASSCPDRDNQPQHF.

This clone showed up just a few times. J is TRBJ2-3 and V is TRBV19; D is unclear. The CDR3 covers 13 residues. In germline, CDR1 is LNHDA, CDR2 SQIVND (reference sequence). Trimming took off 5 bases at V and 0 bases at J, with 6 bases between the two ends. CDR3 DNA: TGTGCCAGTAGTGTCAGTAGCACAGATACGCAGTATTTT. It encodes CASSVSSTDTQYF.

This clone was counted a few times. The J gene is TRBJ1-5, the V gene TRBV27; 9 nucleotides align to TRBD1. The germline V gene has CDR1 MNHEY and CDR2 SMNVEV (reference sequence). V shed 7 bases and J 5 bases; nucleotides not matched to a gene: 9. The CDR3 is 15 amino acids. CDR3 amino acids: CASKEGQGIYQPQHF. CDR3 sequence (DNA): TGTGCCAGCAAAGAGGGACAGGGTATTTATCAGCCCCAGCATTTT.

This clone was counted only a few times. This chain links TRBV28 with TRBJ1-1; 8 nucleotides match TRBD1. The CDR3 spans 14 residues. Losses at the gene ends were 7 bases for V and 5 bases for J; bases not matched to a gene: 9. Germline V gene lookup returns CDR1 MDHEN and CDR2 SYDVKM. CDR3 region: CASIYGTGVTEAFF. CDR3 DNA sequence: TGTGCCAGCATCTACGGGACAGGAGTAACTGAAGCTTTCTTT.

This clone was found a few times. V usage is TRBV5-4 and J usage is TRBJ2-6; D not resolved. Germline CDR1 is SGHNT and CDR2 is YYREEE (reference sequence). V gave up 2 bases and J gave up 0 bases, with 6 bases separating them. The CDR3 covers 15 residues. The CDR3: CASSFQVSGANVLTF. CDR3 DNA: TGTGCCAGCAGCTTTCAGGTCTCTGGGGCCAACGTCCTGACTTTC.

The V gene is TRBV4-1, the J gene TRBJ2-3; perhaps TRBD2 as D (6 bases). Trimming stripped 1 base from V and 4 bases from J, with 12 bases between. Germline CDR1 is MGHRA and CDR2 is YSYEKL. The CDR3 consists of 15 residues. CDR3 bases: TGCGCCAGCAGCCAAGGTTTGCGGGGTCCAGATACGCAGTATTTT. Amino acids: CASSQGLRGPDTQYF.

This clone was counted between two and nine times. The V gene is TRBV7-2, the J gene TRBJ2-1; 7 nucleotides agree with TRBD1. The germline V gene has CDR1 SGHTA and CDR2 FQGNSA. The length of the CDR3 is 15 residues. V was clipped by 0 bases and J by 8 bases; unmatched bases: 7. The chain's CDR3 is CASSLAARGLDEQFF. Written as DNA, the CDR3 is TGTGCCAGCAGCTTAGCGGCCAGGGGGTTAGATGAGCAGTTCTTC.

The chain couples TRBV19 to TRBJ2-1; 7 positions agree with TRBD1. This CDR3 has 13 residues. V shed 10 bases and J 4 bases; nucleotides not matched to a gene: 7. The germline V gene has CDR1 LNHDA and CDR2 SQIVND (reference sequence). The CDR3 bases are TGTGCCACCCAGACAGGGCGTTACAATGAGCAGTTCTTC. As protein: CATQTGRYNEQFF.